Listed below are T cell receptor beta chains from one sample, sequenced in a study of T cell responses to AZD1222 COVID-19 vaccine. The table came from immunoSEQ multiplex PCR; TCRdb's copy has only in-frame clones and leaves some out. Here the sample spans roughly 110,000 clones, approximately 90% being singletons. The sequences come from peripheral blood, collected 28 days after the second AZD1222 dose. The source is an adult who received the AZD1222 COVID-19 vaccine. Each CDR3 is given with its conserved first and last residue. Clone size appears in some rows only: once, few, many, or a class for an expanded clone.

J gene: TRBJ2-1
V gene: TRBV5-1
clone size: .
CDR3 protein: CASSSGQGMGEQFF

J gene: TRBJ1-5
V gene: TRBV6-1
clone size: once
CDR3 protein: CASSEGNTGGNQPQHF

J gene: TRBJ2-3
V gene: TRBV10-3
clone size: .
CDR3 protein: CAISEPGAGSNF

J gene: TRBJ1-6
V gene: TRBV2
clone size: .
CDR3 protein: CASKADRNSPLHF

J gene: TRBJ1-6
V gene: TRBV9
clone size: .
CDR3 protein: CASSAGGENSPLHF

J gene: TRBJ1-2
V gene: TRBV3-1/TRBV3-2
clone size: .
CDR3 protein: CASSQAERGLNGYTF

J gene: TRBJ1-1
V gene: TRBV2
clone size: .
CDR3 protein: CASVGHTEAFF

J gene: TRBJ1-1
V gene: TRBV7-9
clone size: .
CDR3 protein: CASSFTGGNDEAFF

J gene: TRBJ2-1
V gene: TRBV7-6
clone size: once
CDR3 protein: CASSLRPGGDYNEQFF

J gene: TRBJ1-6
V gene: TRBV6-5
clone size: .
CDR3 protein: CASLPNGLNSPLHF

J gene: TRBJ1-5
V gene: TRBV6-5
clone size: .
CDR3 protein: CASSGQTNQPQHF

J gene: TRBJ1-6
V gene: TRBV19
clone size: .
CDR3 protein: CATGTGNNSPLHF

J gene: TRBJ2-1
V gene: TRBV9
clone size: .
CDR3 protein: CASSPSLASNEQFF

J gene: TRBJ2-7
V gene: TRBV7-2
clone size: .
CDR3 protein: CASSSGVVKDEQYF

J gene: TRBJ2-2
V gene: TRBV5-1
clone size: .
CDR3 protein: CASSEGAGTGELFF

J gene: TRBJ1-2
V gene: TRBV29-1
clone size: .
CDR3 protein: CSVGFPGTDPLNTF

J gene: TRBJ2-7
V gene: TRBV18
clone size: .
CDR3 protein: CASSPGPTGNEQYF

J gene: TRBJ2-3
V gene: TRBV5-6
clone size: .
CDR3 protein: CASSLRASGGTDTQYF

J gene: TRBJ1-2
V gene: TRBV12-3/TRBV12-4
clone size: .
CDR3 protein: CASSLRENYGYTF